The 30 T cell receptor beta chains below all came from one sample that was sequenced in a study of technical replicates of blood from several donors. The table came from immunoSEQ multiplex PCR; TCRdb's copy has only in-frame clones and leaves some out. This sample carries roughly 68,000 clones, roughly 92% of them seen once, and the ten largest clones take over 4%. The sequencing input was PBMCs. Every receptor here comes from a human donor in good health. Some clones in this sample may be carry-over from other donors' samples.

J is TRBJ2-7 and V is TRBV11-2; no clear D gene. Per germline, CDR1 SGHAT and CDR2 FQNNGV. The CDR3 loop spans 15 amino acids. Trimming removed 4 bases from V and 0 bases from J, with 13 bases in between. The CDR3 DNA is TGTGCCAGCAGCTACCAGGCGCACCCCTCCTACGAGCAGTACTTC. This codes for CASSYQAHPSYEQYF.

This clone turned up a few times. The chain couples TRBV5-4 to TRBJ1-2, with no clear D. The V gene's germline CDR1 is SGHNT and CDR2 YYREEE (reference sequence). This CDR3 has 16 residues. The V gene lost 0 bases and the J gene lost 4 bases, with 16 bases spanning the gap. This CDR3 is CASSLDGLTGRYGYTF. The CDR3 DNA follows: TGTGCCAGCAGCTTGGATGGACTCACCGGGCGCTATGGCTACACCTTC.

The chain employs TRBV7-9 and TRBJ2-2; D is unresolved. Trimming removed 5 bases from V and 6 bases from J, with 10 bases in between. Germline V CDR1 and CDR2: SEHNR, FQNEAQ (reference sequence). This CDR3 has 13 amino acids. CDR3 protein: CASSPELSGELFF. CDR3 DNA: TGTGCCAGCAGCCCCGAGTTATCCGGGGAGCTGTTTTTT.

The V gene is TRBV4-3, the J gene TRBJ2-3; weak D call: TRBD1 (6 bases). This CDR3 region has 16 residues. Trimming left V 4 bases short and J 2 bases short, with 16 bases between. The germline V gene has CDR1 LGHNA and CDR2 YSLEER. CDR3: CASSPGLGATTDTQYF. The CDR3, as DNA: TGCGCCAGCAGCCCGGGGTTGGGGGCTACCACAGATACGCAGTATTTT.

The chain combines TRBV5-6 with TRBJ1-4; no clear D gene. In germline, CDR1 is SGHDT, CDR2 YYEEEE. The germline V and J ends were trimmed by 2 bases and 7 bases, with 15 bases remaining between them. The CDR3 is 15 residues long. The CDR3 is CASSLPRKRGEKLFF. CDR3 DNA: TGTGCCAGCAGCTTACCTCGAAAGCGGGGTGAAAAACTGTTTTTT.

This chain links TRBV27 with TRBJ1-6, with 8 bases aligning to TRBD1. Trimming took 0 bases from V and 11 from J; bases not matched to a gene: 3. This CDR3 has 14 amino acids. Germline V gives CDR1 MNHEY, CDR2 SMNVEV (reference sequence). CDR3 sequence: CASSLSGQGPPLHF. DNA for the CDR3: TGTGCCAGCAGTTTATCCGGACAGGGACCACCCCTCCACTTT.

The rearrangement uses TRBV29-1 and TRBJ2-7; D possibly corresponds to TRBD2 (5 bases). In germline, CDR1 is SQVTM, CDR2 ANQGSEA. V lost 6 bases to trimming and J lost 3 bases, with 12 bases between them. The CDR3 is 12 residues long. The CDR3 spells CSVRTGSYEQYF. For the CDR3, the DNA is TGCAGCGTACGGACGGGGAGCTACGAGCAGTACTTC.

This clone showed up just a few times. The chain joins TRBV5-4 to TRBJ1-1, with D possibly matching TRBD1 (5 bases). Germline values: CDR1 SGHNT, CDR2 YYREEE (reference sequence). The CDR3 loop spans 15 amino acids. Deletions cut 4 bases from V and 5 bases from J, with 18 bases between. CDR3 in amino acids: CASSPGGGIRTEAFF. In DNA, the CDR3 is TGTGCCAGCAGCCCCGGGGGAGGGATTCGGACTGAAGCTTTCTTT. Full variable domain (missing parts from reference TRBV5-4 and TRBJ1-1): ETGVTQSPTHLIKTRGQQVTLRCSSQSGHNTVSWYQQALGQGPQFIFQYYREEENGRGNFPPRFSGLQFPNYSSELNVNALELDDSALYLCASSPGGGIRTEAFFGQGTRLTVV.

V is TRBV19 and J is TRBJ2-5, with 9 bases lining up with TRBD1. With V trimmed by 4 bases and J by 5 bases, 11 bases remained unmatched. Germline values: CDR1 LNHDA, CDR2 SQIVND (reference sequence). This CDR3 comprises 16 residues. The CDR3 loop is CASSSWTGDRRETQYF. CDR3 in DNA: TGTGCCAGTAGTAGTTGGACAGGGGACCGCCGGGAGACCCAGTACTTC.

The genes are TRBV6-1 and TRBJ1-6; D is unclear. The length of the CDR3 is 13 residues. CDR1 is MNHNS and CDR2 is SASEGT in the germline V gene. Trimming took 2 bases from V and 7 from J, leaving 6 bases between them. This CDR3 reads CASSELLNSPLHF. In DNA, the CDR3 is TGTGCCAGCAGTGAACTTTTGAATTCACCCCTCCACTTT.

The V gene is TRBV2, the J gene TRBJ2-3; TRBD1 matches 8 bases. The germline gives CDR1 SNHLY, CDR2 FYNNEI. CDR3 length equals 15 residues. V was pared by 5 bases and J by 0 bases, with 4 bases of the junction left unmatched. The CDR3 DNA is TGTGCCAGCAGTAAAGACAGGGGAAGCACAGATACGCAGTATTTT. Protein sequence: CASSKDRGSTDTQYF.

The chain couples TRBV19 to TRBJ1-2; D unclear. This CDR3 has 12 residues. With 4 bases removed from V and 4 bases from J, the gap between germline ends came to 7 bases. Germline assignment: CDR1 LNHDA and CDR2 SQIVND (reference sequence). The CDR3, as DNA: TGTGCCAGTAGTAGCGCACCCTATGGCTACACCTTC. It is translated as CASSSAPYGYTF.

This rearrangement joins TRBV4-3 to TRBJ1-1; possible D gene TRBD1, 5 bases. V was cut by 0 bases and J by 4 bases, with 15 bases left in between. The CDR3 is made up of 16 amino acids. Germline-derived CDR1 and CDR2 are LGHNA and YSLEER. In nucleotides, the CDR3 is TGCGCCAGCAGCCAAGAAGGCGGAGTAAGGGGCACTGAAGCTTTCTTT. Its translation is CASSQEGGVRGTEAFF.

This clone was detected ten times or more. V is TRBV7-9 and J is TRBJ2-1; D uncertain. V was cut by 5 bases and J by 4 bases, with 12 bases left in between. The CDR3 consists of 14 residues. Germline CDR1 reads SEHNR; CDR2 reads FQNEAQ (reference sequence). The CDR3 nucleotides read TGTGCCAGCAGCCCTCCTATCACGTACAATGAGCAGTTCTTC. This codes for CASSPPITYNEQFF.

This chain links TRBV7-2 with TRBJ2-1, with TRBD2 as a possible D gene (7 bases). The CDR3 sequence is 11 residues long. The V end was cut by 7 bases, the J end by 13 bases, with 14 bases between. Germline V gene data show CDR1 as SGHTA and CDR2 as FQGNSA. For the CDR3, the DNA is TGTGCCAGCATGCGGGGGCGGTATCAGTTCTTC. Its protein product is CASMRGRYQFF.

CDR3 DNA sequence: TGTGCCAGCCAGGGGGAAGCCTCTGGAAACACCATATATTTT. It is translated as CASQGEASGNTIYF. The V gene is TRBV7-2, the J gene TRBJ1-3; TRBD1 matches 7 bases. Per germline, CDR1 SGHTA and CDR2 FQGNSA. The junction had 4 bases not matched to a gene; V was cut back by 8 bases and J by 0 bases. The CDR3 has 14 residues.

As DNA, the CDR3 is TGCGCCAGCAGCCCCCTAGGTTATAGCGAGCAGTACTTC. This gives the protein CASSPLGYSEQYF. The V call is TRBV5-1, the J call TRBJ2-7; D not certain. The germline V gene has CDR1 SGHRS and CDR2 YFSETQ. This CDR3 comprises 13 residues. Trimming took 4 bases from V and 6 from J, leaving 14 bases between them.

This chain uses TRBV19 with TRBJ1-6; tentatively, D is TRBD1 (5 bases). The CDR3 length is 14 residues. Per germline, CDR1 LNHDA and CDR2 SQIVND (reference sequence). V shed 6 bases and J shed 7 bases, with 13 bases lying between them. The CDR3 nucleotides read TGTGCCAGTAGCCCGGGGGACTCCAATTCACCCCTCCACTTT. It encodes CASSPGDSNSPLHF.

The chain recombines TRBV4-2 with TRBJ1-2; tentative D call: TRBD1 (5 bases). Germline V gene lookup returns CDR1 LGHNA and CDR2 YNFKEQ. V lost 4 bases, J lost 4 bases, and 16 bases lay in between. The CDR3 has 15 residues. The CDR3 loop reads CASSPSSGIGYGYTF. In DNA form, the CDR3 reads TGTGCCAGCAGCCCATCCTCAGGGATTGGCTATGGCTACACCTTC.

V gene TRBV5-4 combines with J gene TRBJ2-6; D unclear. CDR1 SGHNT and CDR2 YYREEE come from the germline V gene (reference sequence). The CDR3 length is 17 residues. V dropped 0 bases and J dropped 0 bases, with 10 bases sitting between them. CDR3 DNA: TGTGCCAGCAGCTTGGATTACTCATCCTCTGGGGCCAACGTCCTGACTTTC. This encodes CASSLDYSSSGANVLTF.

This chain uses TRBV6-5 with TRBJ2-1; 7 bases line up with TRBD2. Germline V lookup: CDR1 MNHEY, CDR2 SVGAGI. The CDR3 extends over 14 amino acids. V lost 6 bases and J lost 7; bases outside the gene matches: 9. Written as DNA, the CDR3 is TGTGCCAGCAGGGCACCGGGACTAAAGAATGAGCAGTTCTTC. It yields the protein CASRAPGLKNEQFF.

V usage is TRBV2 and J usage is TRBJ2-1; TRBD2 aligns across 7 bases. The CDR3 is 19 residues long. The trim removed 3 bases at V and 5 bases at J, leaving 19 bases unmatched. CDR1 and CDR2 (germline): SNHLY, FYNNEI. The CDR3 protein is CASSERVPSGNFKDNEQFF. The CDR3 nucleotides are TGTGCCAGCAGTGAGAGGGTCCCTAGCGGCAATTTCAAGGACAATGAGCAGTTCTTC. Looking up the rest from reference TRBV2 and TRBJ2-1 gives the full variable domain: EPEVTQTPSHQVTQMGQEVILRCVPISNHLYFYWYRQILGQKVEFLVSFYNNEISEKSEIFDDQFSVERPDGSNFTLKIRSTKLEDSAMYFCASSERVPSGNFKDNEQFFGPGTRLTVL.

The chain recombines TRBV5-1 with TRBJ2-3; 8 nucleotides line up with TRBD2. The V gene's germline CDR1 is SGHRS and CDR2 YFSETQ. The CDR3 contains 14 residues. The V segment lost 4 bases and the J segment 1 base; nucleotides outside the gene matches: 2. CDR3 in amino acids: CASSRREGTDTQYF. In DNA, the CDR3 is TGCGCCAGCAGCCGGCGGGAGGGCACAGATACGCAGTATTTT.

This clone was seen just once. The chain employs TRBV5-1 and TRBJ2-7, with unresolved D. The CDR3 is made up of 14 amino acids. Between the trimmed V and J ends, which lost 0 bases and 5 bases, there was a span of 12 bases. Germline values: CDR1 SGHRS, CDR2 YFSETQ. This chain's CDR3 is CASSLGHPGDEQYF. As DNA, the CDR3 is TGCGCCAGCAGCTTGGGACACCCCGGCGACGAGCAGTACTTC.

This clone was seen only once. The chain links TRBV6-6 to TRBJ1-1, with no clear D. The germline CDR1 and CDR2 sequences are MNHNY and SVGAGI (reference sequence). Deletions cut 0 bases from V and 0 bases from J, with 5 bases between. The CDR3 runs 14 residues. The DNA of the CDR3 is TGTGCCAGCAGTTACTCGCACATGAACACTGAAGCTTTCTTT. This translates into CASSYSHMNTEAFF.

This chain joins TRBV6-5 and TRBJ2-7, with 7 bases aligning to TRBD2. J lost 3 bases, V lost 11 bases, and 10 bases had no gene match. The CDR3 contains 13 residues. Germline V gene sequence: CDR1 MNHEY, CDR2 SVGAGI. CDR3 residues: CAGGFGLDYEQYF. CDR3 bases: TGTGCCGGGGGGTTCGGACTAGACTACGAGCAGTACTTC.

This clone was counted only a few times. The chain links TRBV28 to TRBJ1-4, with D perhaps TRBD1 (6 bases). This CDR3 has 14 residues. The V gene lost 6 bases and the J gene lost 8 bases, with 16 bases spanning the gap. The V gene's germline CDR1 is MDHEN and CDR2 SYDVKM. For the CDR3, the DNA is TGTGCCAGCAGAATTGGGGGCGCAGACGAAAAACTGTTTTTT. This sequence encodes CASRIGGADEKLFF.

The chain recombines TRBV6-5 with TRBJ1-5, with D maybe TRBD1 (6 bases). The CDR3 runs 13 residues. Per the germline V gene, CDR1 is MNHEY and CDR2 is SVGAGI. Deletions cut 6 bases from V and 3 bases from J, with 9 bases between. The CDR3 nucleotides are TGTGCCAGCAGACAGGGATACAATCAGCCCCAGCATTTT. Amino acids: CASRQGYNQPQHF.

CDR3 nucleotides: TGCGCCAGCAGCCACACAGGGGGCTACTCTGGGGCCAACGTCCTGACTTTC. It yields the protein CASSHTGGYSGANVLTF. The chain joins TRBV5-1 to TRBJ2-6, with TRBD1 matching 9 bases. Trimming at V came to 4 bases and at J to 0 bases, leaving 5 bases not matched to a gene. This CDR3 comprises 17 residues. Germline values: CDR1 SGHRS, CDR2 YFSETQ.

This chain connects TRBV29-1 to TRBJ2-7, with 8 bases lining up with TRBD1. The CDR3 consists of 17 residues. The trim removed 6 bases at V and 2 bases at J, leaving 18 bases unmatched. The germline V gene has CDR1 SQVTM and CDR2 ANQGSEA. The CDR3 spells CSVATGTGWGVAYEQYF. CDR3 in DNA: TGCAGCGTAGCCACCGGGACAGGATGGGGAGTAGCCTACGAGCAGTACTTC.